The 5 T cell receptor beta chains given below trace back to one sample, sequenced in a study of beta chain features in type 1 diabetes. Isolated RNA was reverse transcribed in full, so expressed TCRB transcripts were sequenced. Libraries were prepared by immunoSEQ multiplex PCR; TCRdb keeps only in-frame clonotypes and omits some of them. The table includes 150,000 to 200,000 clones, 7.5% to 9.5% detected once. Specimen: central memory CD4+ T cells from blood. These receptors were collected from a woman younger than 30 in good health.

The rearrangement joins TRBV7-9 to TRBJ1-6, with D tentatively TRBD1 (6 bases). The CDR3 is 14 amino acids. V shed 4 bases and J shed 6 bases, with 10 bases lying between them. Germline V CDR1 and CDR2: SEHNR, FQNEAQ (reference sequence). The CDR3 bases are TGTGCCAGCAGCTATGACAGGTTTAATTCACCCCTCCACTTT. Translated, it gives CASSYDRFNSPLHF.

The sample holds a few counts of this clone. The chain links TRBV5-1 to TRBJ2-5; 9 nucleotides match TRBD1. CDR3 length equals 15 residues. J gave up 1 base and V 3 bases, and 4 bases lay outside the gene matches. Germline lookup yields CDR1 SGHRS and CDR2 YFSETQ. CDR3 DNA sequence: TGCGCCAGCAGCTGGGACAGGGTGGGCCAAGAGACCCAGTACTTC. Translated, it gives CASSWDRVGQETQYF.

The chain links TRBV5-4 to TRBJ2-3; unclear D gene. The CDR3 covers 14 residues. The germline gives CDR1 SGHNT, CDR2 YYREEE (reference sequence). V was pared by 0 bases and J by 5 bases, with 10 bases between. The CDR3 here is CASSLAGTGDTQYF. The CDR3 DNA reads as TGTGCCAGCAGCTTGGCGGGTACGGGAGATACGCAGTATTTT.

The sample holds a few counts of this clone. The V gene is TRBV2, the J gene TRBJ1-2, with a tentative D call TRBD1 (6 bases). Germline V gene data show CDR1 as SNHLY and CDR2 as FYNNEI. CDR3 length: 14 amino acids. The V gene lost 5 bases and the J gene lost 4 bases, with 14 bases spanning the gap. CDR3 residues: CASSIRDTFYGYTF. In nucleotides, the CDR3 is TGTGCCAGCAGTATCAGGGACACCTTCTATGGCTACACCTTC. Combining the CDR3 with reference TRBV2 and TRBJ1-2 gives the whole variable domain EPEVTQTPSHQVTQMGQEVILRCVPISNHLYFYWYRQILGQKVEFLVSFYNNEISEKSEIFDDQFSVERPDGSNFTLKIRSTKLEDSAMYFCASSIRDTFYGYTFGSGTRLTVV.

This clone has only a few counts. The rearrangement links TRBV2 to TRBJ2-1; 7 bases are shared with TRBD1. Trimming at V came to 4 bases and at J to 8 bases, leaving 5 bases not matched to a gene. From germline, CDR1 is SNHLY and CDR2 FYNNEI. The CDR3 has 13 residues. CDR3 loop: CASSVRQGDEQFF. DNA for the CDR3: TGTGCCAGCAGTGTACGACAGGGCGATGAGCAGTTCTTC.